These T cell receptor beta chains were read from a single sample in a study of shared clonotypes between healthy human individuals. Using immunoSEQ multiplex PCR, the repertoire was profiled, and TCRdb retains in-frame clones only, with some absent. The sample holds around 1.4 million clones, 97% to 99% seen once. The specimen sequenced was naive CD4+ T cells sorted from blood. These receptors were collected from a man between 25 and 39 years old in good health. The CDR3 runs from the conserved cysteine through the conserved F or W. The D gene is left open where the match is weak. A row's size may be missing; if present it is once, few, many or a size class.

TRBJ2-7 | TRBV28 | TRBD1 | NA | CASRTTGTGAYEQYF | TGTGCCAGCAGGACGACCGGGACAGGTGCCTACGAGCAGTACTTC
TRBJ2-1 | TRBV7-8 | NA | NA | CASSLAGQPHEQFF | TGTGCCAGCAGCTTAGCGGGACAACCCCATGAGCAGTTCTTC
TRBJ1-2 | TRBV7-9 | NA | NA | CASSPNGGANYGYTF | TGTGCCAGCAGCCCTAATGGGGGCGCGAACTATGGCTACACCTTC
TRBJ2-3 | TRBV28 | NA | once | CASGERNQGFTDTQYF | TGTGCCAGCGGGGAGAGAAACCAGGGGTTTACGGATACGCAGTATTTT
TRBJ1-2 | TRBV5-1 | TRBD1 | NA | CASSRTGEFLYGYTF | TGCGCCAGCAGCCGGACAGGGGAGTTCCTCTATGGCTACACCTTC
TRBJ2-1 | TRBV7-6 | TRBD2 | NA | CASSGGSGNEQFF | TGTGCCAGCAGCGGCGGGAGTGGCAATGAGCAGTTCTTC
TRBJ1-2 | TRBV2 | NA | NA | CASSQHRTGLEGYTF | TGTGCCAGCAGTCAGCACAGAACCGGCCTGGAGGGCTACACCTTC
TRBJ2-4 | TRBV10-1 | NA | NA | CASSERGPVAKNIQYF | TGCGCCAGCAGTGAGCGCGGGCCCGTAGCCAAAAACATTCAGTACTTC
TRBJ1-5 | TRBV18 | NA | NA | CASSPGGIEPQHF | TGTGCCAGCTCACCGGGGGGGATTGAGCCCCAGCATTTT
TRBJ2-7 | TRBV15 | NA | once | CATSRVSRVEQYF | TGTGCCACCAGCAGAGTATCCAGGGTCGAGCAGTACTTC
TRBJ2-2 | TRBV5-1 | TRBD1 | NA | CASSRTQTGGSPREFF | TGCGCCAGCAGCCGAACTCAGACAGGGGGAAGTCCGCGGGAGTTTTTT
TRBJ2-7 | TRBV7-2 | NA | NA | CASSRSWTDREQYF | TGTGCCAGCAGCCGGTCCTGGACAGATCGCGAGCAGTACTTC
TRBJ2-7 | TRBV2 | NA | NA | CASSDQLVSYEQYF | TGTGCCAGCAGTGACCAACTAGTGTCCTACGAGCAGTACTTC
TRBJ2-3 | TRBV10-3 | NA | NA | CAISESSRGPDTQYF | TGTGCCATCAGTGAGTCCAGCAGGGGCCCAGATACGCAGTATTTT
TRBJ2-7 | TRBV6-4 | NA | NA | CASSEFPGLNIYEQYF | TGTGCCAGCAGTGAGTTCCCGGGACTGAACATTTACGAGCAGTACTTC
TRBJ1-2 | TRBV18 | NA | NA | CATGERDYGYTF | TGTGCCACCGGGGAGAGAGACTATGGCTACACCTTC
TRBJ1-2 | TRBV29-1 | NA | NA | CSAMGGALRGYTF | TGCAGCGCCATGGGGGGTGCTTTAAGAGGCTACACCTTC
TRBJ2-4 | TRBV6-1 | NA | NA | CASSVPGAKNIQYF | TGTGCCAGCAGTGTGCCGGGGGCCAAAAACATTCAGTACTTC
TRBJ2-7 | TRBV7-2 | NA | NA | CASSPITGAYEQYF | TGTGCCAGCAGCCCAATCACTGGGGCCTACGAGCAGTACTTC
TRBJ2-1 | TRBV5-1 | TRBD1 | NA | CASGQGVGSGEQFF | TGCGCCAGCGGACAGGGGGTCGGTTCTGGTGAGCAGTTCTTC
TRBJ2-1 | TRBV6-4 | NA | NA | CASSLKGSSYNEQFF | TGTGCCAGCAGCCTGAAGGGAAGCTCCTACAATGAGCAGTTCTTC
TRBJ1-2 | TRBV28 | NA | NA | CASSQGTKLSYGYTF | TGTGCCAGCAGTCAGGGGACAAAACTATCCTATGGCTACACCTTC
TRBJ2-4 | TRBV15 | TRBD1 | NA | CATSRETTGAADIQYF | TGTGCCACCAGCAGAGAAACTACAGGGGCTGCGGACATTCAGTACTTC
TRBJ2-1 | TRBV7-6 | NA | NA | CASSLASQPTNNEQFF | TGTGCCAGCAGCTTAGCATCACAGCCAACCAACAATGAGCAGTTCTTC
TRBJ2-1 | TRBV28 | TRBD2 | NA | CASSLSVGGRAYNEQFF | TGTGCCAGCAGTTTATCCGTGGGCGGGAGGGCCTACAATGAGCAGTTCTTC
TRBJ1-2 | TRBV5-4 | TRBD1 | NA | CASSYGRGTNYGYTF | TGTGCCAGCAGCTATGGCAGGGGGACCAACTATGGCTACACCTTC
TRBJ1-5 | TRBV6-5 | TRBD1 | NA | CASSYSTGNQPQHF | TGTGCCAGCAGTTACTCGACAGGGAATCAGCCCCAGCATTTT
TRBJ1-5 | TRBV5-1 | TRBD1 | NA | CASSPGPQGGQPQHF | TGCGCCAGCAGCCCGGGTCCCCAGGGGGGCCAGCCCCAGCATTTT
TRBJ2-2 | TRBV11-2 | TRBD2 | NA | CASSQGLAGGRTGELFF | TGTGCCAGCAGCCAGGGACTAGCGGGAGGTCGCACCGGGGAGCTGTTTTTT
TRBJ2-7 | TRBV7-7 | NA | NA | CASSPGVRRFYEQYF | TGTGCCAGCAGCCCAGGCGTGAGAAGATTCTACGAGCAGTACTTC
TRBJ2-1 | TRBV7-2 | TRBD1 | NA | CASSLTGGGNEQFF | TGTGCCAGCAGCCTGACAGGGGGCGGCAATGAGCAGTTCTTC
TRBJ2-1 | TRBV7-2 | NA | NA | CASSLLGVGVANEQFF | TGTGCCAGCAGCTTGCTGGGGGTGGGGGTAGCGAATGAGCAGTTCTTC
TRBJ2-7 | TRBV9 | TRBD2 | NA | CASSPGTSDYEQYF | TGTGCCAGCAGCCCCGGGACTAGCGACTACGAGCAGTACTTC
TRBJ2-1 | TRBV29-1 | NA | NA | CSAMTGSLSGNEQFF | TGCAGCGCCATGACGGGATCCTTAAGCGGCAATGAGCAGTTCTTC
TRBJ2-5 | TRBV6-1 | TRBD2 | NA | CASSVVAGVETQYF | TGTGCCAGCAGTGTGGTAGCGGGAGTTGAGACCCAGTACTTC
TRBJ2-6 | TRBV7-8 | TRBD2 | NA | CASSRARTSLSGANVLTF | TGTGCCAGCAGCAGGGCCCGGACTAGCCTCTCTGGGGCCAACGTCCTGACTTTC
TRBJ2-7 | TRBV10-3 | NA | NA | CAISSSRGDYEQYF | TGTGCCATCAGCTCTTCTCGGGGAGACTACGAGCAGTACTTC
TRBJ1-1 | TRBV6-6 | NA | NA | CASCGSWNTEAFF | TGTGCCAGCTGTGGGTCCTGGAACACTGAAGCTTTCTTT
TRBJ2-1 | TRBV19 | NA | NA | CASRGSPEAEQFF | TGTGCCAGTAGAGGAAGCCCCGAGGCTGAGCAGTTCTTC
TRBJ1-4 | TRBV30 | NA | NA | CAWSIGQGPEKLFF | TGTGCCTGGAGCATAGGGCAGGGACCTGAAAAACTGTTTTTT
TRBJ2-5 | TRBV30 | NA | NA | CAWSRGGETQYF | TGTGCCTGGAGCAGGGGGGGAGAGACCCAGTACTTC
TRBJ1-2 | TRBV7-9 | NA | once | CASSQTDVGYGYTF | TGTGCCAGCAGCCAGACAGATGTAGGCTATGGCTACACCTTC